The next 10 T cell receptor beta chains were all read from a single sample in a study of blood T cells in healthy people across ages. Alongside a J-beta primer mix, a sample-barcoded 5' primer served in a second PCR lasting about 7 to 11 cycles. TCRdb ran MiXCR on the 5' RACE reads and lists one entry per CDR3 protein. The data contain 800,000 or so distinct CDR3 sequences, approximately 67% of them seen just once; the ten biggest clones take up about 27%. Sequencing used blood. The receptors were sampled from a young man in good health.

The chain employs TRBV5-1 and TRBJ1-1; D is possibly TRBD1 (5 bases). V shed 3 bases and J shed 5 bases, with 17 bases lying between them. The CDR3 is made up of 15 amino acids. Germline V lookup: CDR1 SGHRS, CDR2 YFSETQ. The DNA of the CDR3 is TGCGCCAGCAGCTCGTATGCAGGGCAGTGGACTGAAGCTTTCTTT. This encodes CASSSYAGQWTEAFF.

CDR3 coding DNA: TGTGCCATCAGTGGTTGGGAGCCGGATACGCAGTATTTT. Protein product: CAISGWEPDTQYF. The rearrangement joins TRBV10-3 to TRBJ2-3; maybe TRBD2 (5 bases). Germline V CDR1 and CDR2: ENHRY, SYGVKD. This CDR3 is 13 amino acids long. V was pared by 4 bases and J by 6 bases, with 11 bases between.

This rearrangement joins TRBV11-2 to TRBJ2-7, with no clear D. This CDR3 has 13 amino acids. Germline V gene data show CDR1 as SGHAT and CDR2 as FQNNGV. V lost 5 bases, J lost 3 bases, and 11 bases lay in between. In DNA form, the CDR3 reads TGTGCCAGCAGCATCCACGGCAGCTACGAGCAGTACTTC. It translates to CASSIHGSYEQYF.

The chain couples TRBV2 to TRBJ2-7; D possibly corresponds to TRBD1 (5 bases). This CDR3 has 15 amino acids. From germline, CDR1 is SNHLY and CDR2 FYNNEI. Trimming removed 2 bases from V and 2 bases from J, with 13 bases in between. CDR3 coding DNA: TGTGCCAGCAGTGAACGGACACCGGAGCCCTACGAGCAGTACTTC. The encoded protein is CASSERTPEPYEQYF.

The chain links TRBV28 to TRBJ2-1; TRBD2 matches at 8 bases. Germline V gene data show CDR1 as MDHEN and CDR2 as SYDVKM. The CDR3 length is 15 residues. V gave up 5 bases and J gave up 4 bases; unmatched junction bases: 7. As DNA, the CDR3 is TGTGCCAGCAGTGGAGCGGGGGAGTATTACAATGAGCAGTTCTTC. This encodes CASSGAGEYYNEQFF.

This clonotype was observed a few times. The chain combines TRBV14 with TRBJ2-7; tentatively, D is TRBD1 (5 bases). The CDR3 extends over 17 amino acids. V lost 0 bases to trimming and J lost 2 bases, with 17 bases between them. Germline-derived CDR1 and CDR2 are SGHDN and FVKESK. The CDR3 DNA reads as TGTGCCAGCAGCCAAGAAAAGGCAGGGCGTTTGACCTACGAGCAGTACTTC. This translates into CASSQEKAGRLTYEQYF.

The genes are TRBV7-9 and TRBJ2-7; D is unclear. The J call is uncertain, as TRBJ2-5 better fits the DNA end. The CDR3 loop spans 14 amino acids. Germline CDR1 and CDR2: SEHNR and FQNEAQ (reference sequence). In nucleotides, the CDR3 is TGTGCCAGCAGCTTATTTCCAGTGGAGGAGACCCAGTACTTC. Its protein is CASSLFPVEETQYF.

The V gene is TRBV12-3 or TRBV12-4, the J gene TRBJ2-3; D perhaps matches TRBD1 (6 bases). Between the trimmed V and J ends, which lost 5 bases and 0 bases, there was a span of 12 bases. The CDR3 runs to 15 residues. This CDR3 reads CASSTGTSSTDTQYF. The CDR3 nucleotides read TGTGCCAGCAGTACCGGGACATCTAGCACAGATACGCAGTATTTT.

The rearrangement links TRBV20-1 to TRBJ2-7; perhaps TRBD1 as D (6 bases). Germline CDR1 and CDR2: DFQATT and SNEGSKA (reference sequence). There are 12 residues in the CDR3. The V and J ends lost 7 bases and 2 bases respectively, with 12 bases between them. CDR3 sequence reads: CSGPGHPYEQYF. Written as DNA, the CDR3 is TGCAGTGGCCCGGGACACCCCTACGAGCAGTACTTC.

This clonotype came up a few times. This chain connects TRBV7-2 to TRBJ2-1; TRBD2 matches at 9 bases. Germline V lookup: CDR1 SGHTA, CDR2 FQGNSA. J gave up 4 bases and V 10 bases, and 5 bases lay outside the gene matches. The CDR3 totals 13 residues. The CDR3 nucleotides are TGTGCCACCGCTAGCGGGGATTACAATGAGCAGTTCTTC. Encoded protein: CATASGDYNEQFF.